This is a list of T cell receptor beta chains from one sample in a study of T cells in tuberculosis. The assay was immunoSEQ multiplex PCR, and TCRdb's table has in-frame clones only and misses some. Of 40,000 to 45,000 clones detected, roughly 94% appear once; the ten largest clones hold less than 2%. The sample was PBMCs. The receptors were sampled from a donor aged 10 to 29 with latent tuberculosis or without tuberculosis infection. Some clones in this sample may be carry-over from other donors' samples. Each CDR3 is given with its conserved first and last residue. Each record gives: D gene, J gene, clone size, V gene, CDR3 protein, CDR3 DNA. A D gene is named only where the DNA matches it firmly. Where a row states a size, it is once, few, many or the class of an expanded clone; other rows omit it.

D: NA
J: TRBJ2-7
size: once
V: TRBV19
CDR3: CASSIGQGLSYEQYF
DNA: TGTGCCAGTAGTATAGGGCAGGGCCTCTCCTACGAGCAGTACTTC

D: TRBD1
J: TRBJ1-5
size: NA
V: TRBV18
CDR3: CASWLIGTGPLADQPQHF
DNA: TGTGCCAGCTGGCTTATCGGGACAGGTCCCTTGGCAGATCAGCCCCAGCATTTT

D: NA
J: TRBJ1-2
size: NA
V: TRBV27
CDR3: CASKFTLDRNYGYTF
DNA: TGTGCCAGCAAATTTACCCTAGACAGAAACTATGGCTACACCTTC

D: NA
J: TRBJ1-5
size: NA
V: TRBV19
CDR3: CASSSQGSGQPQHF
DNA: TGTGCCAGTAGTAGCCAAGGGAGCGGTCAGCCCCAGCATTTT

D: TRBD1
J: TRBJ1-1
size: NA
V: TRBV10-3
CDR3: CAIRKDRGVGVRTEAFF
DNA: TGTGCCATCAGGAAGGACAGGGGGGTGGGAGTTCGCACTGAAGCTTTCTTT

D: TRBD1
J: TRBJ2-3
size: NA
V: TRBV11-3
CDR3: CASSPRQGATDTQYF
DNA: TGTGCCAGCAGCCCTAGACAGGGGGCAACAGATACGCAGTATTTT

D: TRBD1
J: TRBJ1-2
size: NA
V: TRBV4-3
CDR3: CASSPLEGAPYGYTF
DNA: TGCGCCAGCAGCCCCCTTGAGGGGGCGCCTTATGGCTACACCTTC

D: NA
J: TRBJ1-1
size: NA
V: TRBV6-1
CDR3: CASMVRQGTEAFF
DNA: TGTGCCAGCATGGTAAGGCAGGGCACTGAAGCTTTCTTT

D: NA
J: TRBJ2-1
size: NA
V: TRBV6-5
CDR3: CASSYVAGNYNEQFF
DNA: TGTGCCAGCAGTTACGTTGCAGGAAATTACAATGAGCAGTTCTTC

D: TRBD2
J: TRBJ2-7
size: NA
V: TRBV7-8
CDR3: CASGPGLPYEQYF
DNA: TGTGCCAGCGGACCGGGACTACCCTACGAGCAGTACTTC

D: TRBD2
J: TRBJ2-1
size: NA
V: TRBV4-3
CDR3: CASSQDWTSTFNEQFF
DNA: TGCGCCAGCAGCCAAGATTGGACTAGCACCTTCAATGAGCAGTTCTTC

D: NA
J: TRBJ2-5
size: NA
V: TRBV7-2
CDR3: CASSLDLRTQYF
DNA: TGTGCCAGCAGCTTAGACCTGAGAACCCAGTACTTC

D: NA
J: TRBJ2-2
size: NA
V: TRBV9
CDR3: CASSGSRENTGELFF
DNA: TGTGCCAGCAGCGGATCGCGGGAGAACACCGGGGAGCTGTTTTTT

D: NA
J: TRBJ2-3
size: NA
V: TRBV6-6
CDR3: CASSGRSDTQYF
DNA: TGTGCCAGCAGCGGGAGATCAGATACGCAGTATTTT

D: TRBD2
J: TRBJ2-1
size: NA
V: TRBV6-4
CDR3: CASSQLADPYNEQFF
DNA: TGTGCCAGCAGTCAACTAGCGGATCCTTACAATGAGCAGTTCTTC

D: NA
J: TRBJ1-1
size: NA
V: TRBV30
CDR3: CAWRMGGVTEAFF
DNA: TGTGCCTGGAGGATGGGGGGGGTGACTGAAGCTTTCTTT

D: NA
J: TRBJ1-2
size: NA
V: TRBV29-1
CDR3: CSVIGHLNYGYTF
DNA: TGCAGCGTTATTGGTCACCTAAACTATGGCTACACCTTC

D: TRBD2
J: TRBJ2-7
size: NA
V: TRBV30
CDR3: CAWSVIGGSGEQYF
DNA: TGTGCCTGGAGTGTAATCGGCGGGAGTGGCGAGCAGTACTTC

D: NA
J: TRBJ1-5
size: NA
V: TRBV5-4
CDR3: CASSLGGDGRNQPQHF
DNA: TGTGCCAGCAGCTTGGGGGGGGACGGTAGGAATCAGCCCCAGCATTTT

D: NA
J: TRBJ1-5
size: NA
V: TRBV7-9
CDR3: CASSLGSHHSNQPQHF
DNA: TGTGCCAGCAGCTTAGGGAGTCATCATAGCAATCAGCCCCAGCATTTT

D: TRBD1
J: TRBJ1-2
size: NA
V: TRBV10-3
CDR3: CATGRTGGAGGYTF
DNA: TGTGCCACCGGGAGGACAGGGGGCGCGGGAGGCTACACCTTC

D: NA
J: TRBJ2-1
size: NA
V: TRBV7-9
CDR3: CASSQNRESYNEQFF
DNA: TGTGCCAGCAGCCAAAACAGGGAGTCCTACAATGAGCAGTTCTTC

D: NA
J: TRBJ2-7
size: NA
V: TRBV4-3
CDR3: CASSLGLKNEQYF
DNA: TGCGCCAGCAGCCTCGGACTCAAGAACGAGCAGTACTTC

D: TRBD1
J: TRBJ2-1
size: NA
V: TRBV4-3
CDR3: CASSRTRDRDYNEQFF
DNA: TGCGCCAGCAGCCGAACCCGGGACAGAGACTACAATGAGCAGTTCTTC

D: NA
J: TRBJ2-4
size: NA
V: TRBV2
CDR3: CASSERDTIQYF
DNA: TGTGCCAGCAGTGAAAGGGACACAATTCAGTACTTC

D: TRBD2
J: TRBJ2-1
size: NA
V: TRBV10-1
CDR3: CASSEGGLASYNEQFF
DNA: TGCGCCAGCAGTGAAGGAGGACTAGCGAGCTACAATGAGCAGTTCTTC

D: TRBD2
J: TRBJ2-1
size: NA
V: TRBV2
CDR3: CASSEGLAGYNEQFF
DNA: TGTGCCAGCAGTGAAGGACTAGCGGGGTACAATGAGCAGTTCTTC

D: NA
J: TRBJ2-2
size: once
V: TRBV7-8
CDR3: CASSLWAGKANTGELFF
DNA: TGTGCCAGCAGCTTATGGGCCGGTAAAGCCAACACCGGGGAGCTGTTTTTT

D: TRBD2
J: TRBJ2-1
size: NA
V: TRBV5-4
CDR3: CASSGRDYRDNEQFF
DNA: TGTGCCAGCAGCGGCCGGGACTACCGAGACAATGAGCAGTTCTTC

D: TRBD1
J: TRBJ2-1
size: NA
V: TRBV9
CDR3: CASSGAGGWNNEQFF
DNA: TGTGCCAGCAGCGGCGCAGGGGGATGGAACAATGAGCAGTTCTTC

D: TRBD2
J: TRBJ2-2
size: NA
V: TRBV4-3
CDR3: CASSQGLAGAGELFF
DNA: TGCGCCAGCAGCCAAGGGCTAGCGGGAGCCGGGGAGCTGTTTTTT

D: TRBD2
J: TRBJ2-1
size: NA
V: TRBV5-1
CDR3: CASSPRGRGGRSYNEQFF
DNA: TGCGCCAGCAGCCCCCGGGGCCGGGGCGGGAGGTCCTACAATGAGCAGTTCTTC

D: NA
J: TRBJ1-1
size: NA
V: TRBV7-9
CDR3: CASSLGTASGAFF
DNA: TGTGCCAGCAGCTTAGGGACAGCCTCTGGAGCTTTCTTT

D: TRBD1
J: TRBJ1-2
size: NA
V: TRBV30
CDR3: CAWRKTWNRGTNYDYTF
DNA: TGTGCCTGGAGAAAAACATGGAACAGGGGGACAAACTATGACTACACCTTC

D: TRBD2
J: TRBJ2-1
size: NA
V: TRBV13
CDR3: CASSTGTRRSSSYNEQFF
DNA: TGTGCCAGCAGCACCGGGACTAGGCGGTCTAGCTCCTACAATGAGCAGTTCTTC

D: NA
J: TRBJ1-1
size: NA
V: TRBV10-3
CDR3: CAISRRGGMNTEAFF
DNA: TGTGCCATCAGTCGGCGGGGAGGAATGAACACTGAAGCTTTCTTT

D: TRBD2
J: TRBJ2-6
size: NA
V: TRBV7-9
CDR3: CASTTREGGANVLTF
DNA: TGTGCCAGCACTACTAGGGAGGGCGGGGCCAACGTCCTGACTTTC

D: NA
J: TRBJ1-4
size: NA
V: TRBV28
CDR3: CASSLTPGSTNEKLFF
DNA: TGTGCCAGCAGTTTAACCCCGGGGTCAACTAATGAAAAACTGTTTTTT

D: NA
J: TRBJ2-7
size: NA
V: TRBV5-5
CDR3: CASRTGTLYEQYF
DNA: TGTGCCAGCAGAACCGGGACACTTTACGAGCAGTACTTC

D: NA
J: TRBJ1-2
size: NA
V: TRBV7-9
CDR3: CASSPGVGNYGYTF
DNA: TGTGCCAGCAGCCCGGGGGTAGGAAATTATGGCTACACCTTC

D: NA
J: TRBJ2-7
size: NA
V: TRBV4-1
CDR3: CASSQGTLALASYEQYF
DNA: TGCGCCAGCAGCCAGGGGACCCTAGCGCTTGCGTCATACGAGCAGTACTTC

D: TRBD2
J: TRBJ2-3
size: NA
V: TRBV7-2
CDR3: CASSGTSGSLADTQYF
DNA: TGTGCCAGCAGCGGGACTAGCGGGAGTTTGGCAGATACGCAGTATTTT

D: NA
J: TRBJ1-5
size: NA
V: TRBV15
CDR3: CATSRGGSGSNQPQHF
DNA: TGTGCCACCAGCAGAGGGGGCAGTGGGAGCAATCAGCCCCAGCATTTT

D: TRBD1
J: TRBJ2-7
size: NA
V: TRBV28
CDR3: CASSLTGDYEQYF
DNA: TGTGCCAGCAGTCTGACAGGGGACTACGAGCAGTACTTC

D: TRBD2
J: TRBJ2-3
size: NA
V: TRBV11-2
CDR3: CASSFTSGRTDTQYF
DNA: TGTGCCAGCAGTTTTACTAGCGGGAGGACAGATACGCAGTATTTT

D: NA
J: TRBJ2-1
size: NA
V: TRBV10-2
CDR3: CASSESDNNEQFF
DNA: TGCGCCAGCAGTGAGTCCGACAACAATGAGCAGTTCTTC

D: TRBD2
J: TRBJ2-1
size: NA
V: TRBV9
CDR3: CASSVATSGYNEQFF
DNA: TGTGCCAGCAGCGTAGCAACTAGCGGATACAATGAGCAGTTCTTC

D: NA
J: TRBJ2-5
size: NA
V: TRBV10-1
CDR3: CASSESGRQETQYF
DNA: TGCGCCAGCAGTGAGTCGGGCAGACAAGAGACCCAGTACTTC

D: TRBD1
J: TRBJ1-1
size: few
V: TRBV2
CDR3: CATETQGDTEAFF
DNA: TGTGCCACCGAAACACAGGGGGACACTGAAGCTTTCTTT

D: NA
J: TRBJ1-1
size: NA
V: TRBV28
CDR3: CASSSPTEEGTEAFF
DNA: TGTGCCAGCAGTTCCCCGACGGAGGAGGGCACTGAAGCTTTCTTT